The 10 T cell receptor beta chains reported below all come from one sample, sequenced in a study of blood T cell repertoires in COVID-19. The table came from immunoSEQ multiplex PCR; TCRdb's copy has only in-frame clones and leaves some out. The profile shows around 320,000 clones, approximately 88% of them singletons. The sequencing sample was made of peripheral blood. The origin of the receptors is a woman in her twenties or thirties who had recovered from COVID-19.

CDR3 residues: CASSPTGEKEWGWNQPQHF. DNA for the CDR3: TGTGCCAGCAGTCCAACAGGGGAAAAGGAGTGGGGTTGGAATCAGCCCCAGCATTTT. The chain employs TRBV3-1 (or the pseudogene TRBV3-2) and TRBJ1-5, with 7 bases matching TRBD1. J lost 4 bases, V lost 6 bases, and 21 bases had no gene match. There are 19 residues in the CDR3. Germline V CDR1 and CDR2: LGHDT, YNNKEL (reference sequence).

The chain employs TRBV19 and TRBJ1-5, with D maybe TRBD1 (6 bases). CDR1 and CDR2 from the germline V gene are LNHDA and SQIVND (reference sequence). The V end was cut by 7 bases, the J end by 0 bases, with 19 bases between. The CDR3 totals 17 residues. The CDR3 loop reads CASMPRGRGNSNQPQHF. Written as DNA, the CDR3 is TGTGCCAGTATGCCCCGGGGTAGGGGGAATAGCAATCAGCCCCAGCATTTT.

The J gene is TRBJ1-2, the V gene TRBV5-1; 8 nucleotides line up with TRBD1. Germline CDR1 reads SGHRS; CDR2 reads YFSETQ. With 4 bases clipped from V and 3 bases from J, the junction kept 5 bases outside the gene matches. There are 14 residues in the CDR3. This CDR3 is CASSGLTGDYGYTF. CDR3 in DNA: TGCGCCAGCAGCGGTTTGACAGGGGACTATGGCTACACCTTC. Variable domain in full (rest from reference TRBV5-1 and TRBJ1-2): KAGVTQTPRYLIKTRGQQVTLSCSPISGHRSVSWYQQTPGQGLQFLFEYFSETQRNKGNFPGRFSGRQFSNSRSEMNVSTLELGDSALYLCASSGLTGDYGYTFGSGTRLTVV.

The chain joins TRBV10-3 to TRBJ1-3, with D possibly matching TRBD1 (5 bases). Germline V gene lookup returns CDR1 ENHRY and CDR2 SYGVKD. The CDR3 is 14 residues long. V gave up 10 bases and J gave up 0 bases, with 13 bases separating them. CDR3 protein: CASGQGASGNTIYF. The CDR3 nucleotides read TGTGCCAGTGGGCAGGGCGCCTCTGGAAACACCATATATTTT.

The chain uses TRBV12-5 and TRBJ1-1; 10 bases line up with TRBD1. In germline, CDR1 is LGHNT, CDR2 FRNRAP. With 5 bases clipped from V and 1 base from J, the junction kept 10 bases outside the gene matches. This CDR3 is built from 17 residues. In nucleotides, the CDR3 is TGTGCTAGTGGTCCGACCCGACAGGGGGCTACGAACACTGAAGCTTTCTTT. It yields the protein CASGPTRQGATNTEAFF. Based on the CDR3 plus reference TRBV12-5 and TRBJ1-1, the full variable domain is DARVTQTPRHKVTEMGQEVTMRCQPILGHNTVFWYRQTMMQGLELLAYFRNRAPLDDSGMPKDRFSAEMPDATLATLKIQPSEPRDSAVYFCASGPTRQGATNTEAFFGQGTRLTVV.

The CDR3 sequence is CASSLDRQGDEQYF. DNA of the CDR3: TGCGCCAGCAGCTTGGATCGACAGGGGGACGAGCAGTACTTC. The rearrangement links TRBV5-1 to TRBJ2-7; 9 bases are a match to TRBD1. Trimming took 0 bases from V and 5 from J; bases not matched to a gene: 3. This CDR3 has 14 amino acids. Germline V gene lookup returns CDR1 SGHRS and CDR2 YFSETQ. Full variable domain (remainder filled in from reference TRBV5-1 and TRBJ2-7): KAGVTQTPRYLIKTRGQQVTLSCSPISGHRSVSWYQQTPGQGLQFLFEYFSETQRNKGNFPGRFSGRQFSNSRSEMNVSTLELGDSALYLCASSLDRQGDEQYFGPGTRLTVT.

The J gene is TRBJ2-1, the V gene TRBV27; a possible D gene is TRBD2 (6 bases). The germline gives CDR1 MNHEY, CDR2 SMNVEV (reference sequence). The CDR3 sequence is 14 residues long. Trimming cost V 1 base and J 7 bases, with 11 bases left between them. The DNA for the CDR3 is TGTGCCAGCAGTTTATACGGGACTGATAATGAGCAGTTCTTC. It is translated as CASSLYGTDNEQFF.

This chain joins TRBV5-1 and TRBJ2-7; D is possibly TRBD2 (6 bases). This CDR3 spans 15 amino acids. The V end was cut by 6 bases, the J end by 6 bases, with 22 bases between. Germline-derived CDR1 and CDR2 are SGHRS and YFSETQ. The CDR3 is CASTQGAGTPLEQYF. CDR3 DNA: TGCGCCAGCACCCAAGGTGCCGGGACTCCTCTCGAGCAGTACTTC.

The gene calls are TRBV5-6 and TRBJ2-1; D is possibly TRBD2 (6 bases). In germline, CDR1 is SGHDT, CDR2 YYEEEE. The CDR3 spans 15 residues. Deletions cut 0 bases from V and 6 bases from J, with 13 bases between. CDR3 sequence: CASSLARGGTNEQFF. The CDR3, as DNA: TGTGCCAGCAGCTTGGCGCGTGGGGGGACCAATGAGCAGTTCTTC.

This clone was picked up many times. V is TRBV14 and J is TRBJ1-2; 9 positions agree with TRBD1. V shed 3 bases, J shed 3 bases, and the junction held 2 bases outside the gene matches. In germline, CDR1 is SGHDN, CDR2 FVKESK. The CDR3 extends over 14 amino acids. Written as DNA, the CDR3 is TGTGCCAGCAGCCATGGGGACAGGGACTATGGCTACACCTTC. Translation: CASSHGDRDYGYTF.